Listed here are 12 T cell receptor beta chains from one sample, sequenced in a study of beta chain features in type 1 diabetes. Study-wide points: Within each of all four CD4+ subsets, Type 1 diabetes patients had TCRB CDR3s that were moderately but significantly shorter.

The whole isolated RNA underwent reverse transcription, so sequencing captured expressed TCRB transcripts. Some clones are missing from TCRdb's copy, which holds only in-frame ones; the method was immunoSEQ multiplex PCR. The sample has hundreds of thousands of clones; over 10% are singletons. These receptors have no identified antigens. The sample comprised naive CD4+ T cells from blood. These receptors were obtained from a man between 18 and 29 years old with type 1 diabetes.

CDR3 nucleotide sequence: TGTGCCAGCAGGCGAGGGACTCCGAGCACAGATACGCAGTATTTT. Its translation is CASRRGTPSTDTQYF. J is TRBJ2-3 and V is TRBV28; D is perhaps TRBD2 (6 bases). The CDR3 consists of 15 residues. Between the trimmed V and J ends, which lost 6 bases and 0 bases, there was a span of 13 bases. The germline V gene encodes CDR1 MDHEN and CDR2 SYDVKM.

The chain recombines TRBV4-1 with TRBJ1-2, with D possibly matching TRBD1 (5 bases). The CDR3 runs 13 residues. Germline values: CDR1 MGHRA, CDR2 YSYEKL. V dropped 2 bases and J dropped 3 bases, with 7 bases sitting between them. As DNA, the CDR3 is TGCGCCAGCAGCCAAAAGGGGTACTATGGCTACACCTTC. This encodes CASSQKGYYGYTF.

This chain links TRBV19 with TRBJ2-5; 8 bases map to TRBD1. This CDR3 contains 15 residues. V lost 0 bases, J lost 6 bases, and 6 bases stayed unmatched. CDR1 and CDR2 (germline): LNHDA, SQIVND (reference sequence). For the CDR3, the DNA is TGTGCCAGTAGTATAGAGAGACAGGGGAGGAAGACCCAGTACTTC. This translates into CASSIERQGRKTQYF.

This clone was picked up a small number of times. This sequence joins TRBV5-4 and TRBJ1-5; D uncertain. The germline V and J ends were trimmed by 8 bases and 1 base, with 10 bases remaining between them. Germline CDR1 is SGHNT and CDR2 is YYREEE (reference sequence). This CDR3 region has 13 residues. Written as DNA, the CDR3 is TGTGCCAGGACACAAGGGAGCAATCAGCCCCAGCATTTT. It encodes CARTQGSNQPQHF.

V gene TRBV14 combines with J gene TRBJ2-3; 10 nucleotides agree with TRBD2. The CDR3 length is 17 residues. V was clipped by 0 bases and J by 3 bases; unmatched bases: 6. Germline CDR1 SGHDN, CDR2 FVKESK. This CDR3 reads CASSQDWSGGATDTQYF. In DNA, the CDR3 is TGTGCCAGCAGCCAAGATTGGAGCGGGGGGGCGACAGATACGCAGTATTTT.

This clone turned up a few times. The CDR3 DNA sequence: TGTGCCTGGAGTACCGACAAGTTCATTAGCAATCAGCCCCAGCATTTT. Amino acids: CAWSTDKFISNQPQHF. The chain recombines TRBV30 with TRBJ1-5; D gene uncertain. The CDR3 is 16 amino acids. CDR1 GTSNPN and CDR2 SVGIG come from the germline V gene (reference sequence). V shed 2 bases and J shed 0 bases, with 14 bases lying between them. The complete variable domain, with remaining parts taken from reference TRBV30 and TRBJ1-5, reads SQTIHQWPATLVQPVGSPLSLECTVEGTSNPNLYWYRQAAGRGLQLLFYSVGIGQISSEVPQNLSASRPQDRQFILSSKKLLLSDSGFYLCAWSTDKFISNQPQHFGDGTRLSIL.

The chain carries TRBV6-1 and TRBJ1-1; no reliable D call. Trimming stripped 8 bases from V and 11 bases from J, with 9 bases between. The CDR3 has 9 residues. CDR1 and CDR2 (germline): MNHNS, SASEGT. The CDR3 nucleotides read TGTGCCAGCCTCCAAGCGGCTTTCTTT. It yields the protein CASLQAAFF.

The V call is TRBV30, the J call TRBJ1-5; TRBD1 aligns across 7 bases. The CDR3 has 13 residues. Germline V lookup: CDR1 GTSNPN, CDR2 SVGIG (reference sequence). The CDR3 nucleotides read TGTGCTTGGGGACAGCATAGCAATCAGCCCCAGCATTTT. Protein sequence: CAWGQHSNQPQHF.

The chain has TRBV30 and TRBJ1-1; D is uncertain. CDR3 length equals 13 residues. Per germline, CDR1 GTSNPN and CDR2 SVGIG (reference sequence). Deletions cut 8 bases from V and 1 base from J, with 14 bases between. The CDR3, as DNA: TGTGCCCGCTCGGGCGGAGCGAACACTGAAGCTTTCTTT. Its translation: CARSGGANTEAFF.

This clone was counted only a few times. The chain carries TRBV11-2 and TRBJ2-2, with TRBD1 matching over 7 bases. The CDR3 is 15 amino acids. Germline assignment: CDR1 SGHAT and CDR2 FQNNGV. The ends lost 7 bases at V and 2 bases at J; junction bases unmatched: 7. The CDR3 DNA is TGTGCCAGCATCGCTGGGGACAGAAACACCGGGGAGCTGTTTTTT. Translating it yields CASIAGDRNTGELFF.

The chain carries TRBV15 and TRBJ1-1; D gene ambiguous. Trimming took 0 bases from V and 8 from J, leaving 16 bases between them. This CDR3 is built from 15 residues. Germline V lookup: CDR1 LNHNV, CDR2 YYDKDF (reference sequence). CDR3 DNA sequence: TGTGCCACCAGCAGAGATCTGGAACAGCTCGAAGAAGCTTTCTTT. This translates into CATSRDLEQLEEAFF.

This clone was found once. This chain connects TRBV20-1 to TRBJ2-7; the D call may be TRBD1 or TRBD2 (5 bases each). This CDR3 is built from 11 residues. Germline-derived CDR1 and CDR2 are DFQATT and SNEGSKA (reference sequence). In DNA form, the CDR3 reads TGCAATGTACTGGGGGACTACGAGCAGTACTTC. Translation gives CNVLGDYEQYF.